The TCR beta chain described here comes from a study of cytomegalovirus exposure and HLA in healthy donors (dated by TCRdb to 2016 to 2017). The study in broad terms: An earlier analysis of several hundred of the donors reported 276 Gb of sequence data and 95 million to 130 million unique TCR beta sequences obtained from some 170 million T cells. An early release covering roughly 580 HLA-typed donors comprised around 300 gigabases of sequencing data and tens of millions of unique TCR sequences. The genetic ancestry cluster associated with self-reported Caucasian donors included 81% of the roughly 360 genotyped donors. The aim of the study was to test whether cataloging public T cell receptors could identify signatures of past pathogen exposure. The study used immunosequencing to profile the T cell repertoires of hundreds of subjects and linked those repertoires to cytomegalovirus serostatus. Along with the roughly 700-subject first cohort, a separate validation cohort of over a hundred different subjects was used. High-throughput TCR immunosequencing, statistical association of individual TCRs with disease status, and machine learning were combined to predict cytomegalovirus infection status. To study patterns of TCR occurrence, a later analysis re-analyzed previously published TCR beta repertoires from around 670 donors and added high-resolution HLA genotyping. Rather than using new phenotypic data, the later analysis identified candidate immune exposures from TCR beta sequences and from how often those sequences occurred across donors. In an earlier analysis of about 590 of the donors, high-throughput TCR beta sequencing was used to judge whether each TCR beta V gene segment behaved as functional or pseudogenic. Alongside the repertoire data, information on donor age, sex, ethnicity and CMV serostatus was compiled. Genome-wide SNP genotypes for about 60% of the 666 donors were used in a later genetic analysis, which treated that subset as a discovery cohort. Every repertoire in the discovery cohort had been generated on one and the same sequencing platform. Both class I and class II loci were covered by HLA typing, at four-digit resolution. The number of typed donors differed by locus: roughly 629-630 for A, B, C, DRB1 and DQB1; 522 for DQA1; 606 for DPA1; and roughly 470 for DPB1. Four to six DR-DQ haplotypes were handled as single units for association and clustering, since linkage in the cohort was strong. Among under 450 genotyped donors of the cohort, an average of roughly 240,000 unique TCR beta nucleotide sequences were sequenced per donor, around 20% of them non-productive. Paper-wide results and their limitations: An association between a missense DCLRE1C variant and V-gene and J-gene trimming of TCR beta chains was found in a later genetic analysis and replicated in an independent cohort. HLA typing was unavailable for some donors at each locus, so association tests used only the typed subset. Roughly uniform sequencing depth across donors was assumed in presence/absence analyses, although this assumption may not hold. The cohort was sequenced for TCR beta chains only, and without alpha or paired-chain data the features that could be detected were limited. Compared with the approximately 670-donor mean, donors in an Asian-associated ancestry cluster had fewer N-insertions in productive TCRs, according to a later genetic analysis. The authors suggested that the approach could potentially be generalized to other disease states and immunological phenotypes. An earlier analysis of some 590 of the donors showed that most TCR beta V segments appeared in productive rearrangements either about 90% or about 30% of the time, which broadly matched IMGT annotations. Three of the identified cytomegalovirus-associated TCR beta chains were confirmed in vitro to be specific for cytomegalovirus antigens. The study gave a list of about 170 TCR beta chains associated with cytomegalovirus. In both the original and validation cohorts, the classifier was reported to diagnose cytomegalovirus status with high specificity and sensitivity. A cluster of highly shared sequence variants was judged likely to be a technical artifact of the sequencing pipeline. Immune exposure information for the cohort was limited to CMV serostatus. A later analysis associated about 17,000 TCR beta sequences with specific HLA alleles at a false discovery rate of 0.05. Most CMV-associated TCR beta chains appeared to be HLA-restricted in a later analysis, and the HLA associations seemed to be driven largely by CMV exposure. In a later analysis, HLA-associated TCR beta chains showed more clonal expansion and lower generation probabilities than non-associated chains that were equally common. While some public TCRs were present in many individuals, most TCR sequences turned up only very rarely across donors. Because counts were too low, seventeen rarely observed V segments, including chromosome 9 orphons, were left out of the earlier analysis of some 640 of the donors. Because the 87-base-pair reads could not distinguish some IMGT-functional V segments, including TRBV6-2 and TRBV6-3, those segments were excluded. Assigning TCR associations to individual alleles was difficult when HLA alleles, especially DR and DQ, strongly co-occurred. A later analysis reported that several top co-occurrence clusters appeared linked to parvovirus B19, influenza, CMV and Epstein-Barr virus. Correlated functional status among segregating V segments might reflect linkage disequilibrium, but an unknown experimental factor could not be ruled out. A further reported finding was that TCR beta sequences accurately predicted the HLA-A and HLA-B alleles for most subjects in the first cohort. In a later analysis, TCR association rates were found to vary across HLA loci, with the most associated TCRs seen for DRB1 alleles and the fewest for HLA-C alleles.

The CDR3 goes from the cysteine to the phenylalanine over 14 residues. The kept DNA is CDR3 alone, 42 bases in frame from the first base. The germline V gene supplies CDR1 MNHEY and CDR2 SVGAGI. Between the V and J ends, shortened by 6 bases and 1 base respectively, the junction contains 12 bases. In total, roughly 670 healthy bone marrow donors made up the cohort. At the time of sampling, every cohort member was nominally healthy, though immune exposures that went unrecorded were likely present. The donor tested CMV seronegative, placing the donor among the 350 or so seronegative members of the cohort. Each donor provided a peripheral blood sample, and peripheral blood mononuclear cells were used for TCR beta sequencing. The Qiagen DNeasy Blood Extraction Kit was used to extract genomic DNA from the blood cell samples. Turning to this clone: Its antigen specificity is not known. Base qualities are not at hand, and no much larger clone is one base apart.

Receptor libraries were prepared by the immunoSEQ multiplex PCR assay. For the multiplex PCR, a mixture combining 60 forward primers for TCR Vbeta segments and 13 reverse primers for TCR Jbeta segments was used. The CDR3 region of rearranged TCR beta genes was amplified from genomic DNA by a multiplex PCR assay. On the Illumina HiSeq System, the amplified TCR beta libraries were sequenced as 87-base-pair reads. The authors processed their data as follows. Across the 640 or so repertoires, a later analysis counted 80 million or so unique TCR beta chains, roughly 11 million of which were shared by at least two donors. Raw reads were error-corrected and collapsed into unique sequences with a nearest-neighbor algorithm that merged closely related sequences to remove PCR and sequencing errors. To assign V, D and J gene segments, CDR3 sequences were aligned to IMGT reference sequences. For a sequence to be retained, at least a six-nucleotide match to both a V gene segment and a J gene segment was required. A rearrangement was called productive if the CDR3 had no stop codons and remained in frame with V and J, and every other rearrangement was called non-productive. Following IMGT convention, CDR3 was defined as the stretch from the second conserved V-encoded cysteine up to the conserved J-encoded phenylalanine. The earlier analysis of 450 to 750 of the donors excluded any sequence lacking an unambiguous match to a single V gene segment. An earlier analysis of several hundred of the donors called V segments functional above 56.7% productive rearrangements and segregating when the between-donor standard deviation exceeded 5%. To diagnose cytomegalovirus status from the catalog of TCR beta chain sequences, a statistical classification framework was built. A later analysis assigned V and J genes by comparing TCR nucleotide sequences with IMGT/GENE-DB human TR gene sequences. A later analysis assigned CDR3 sequences and most-parsimonious VDJ recombination scenarios with the TCRdist pipeline. In a later analysis, each TCR beta chain was defined by its CDR3 amino acid sequence together with its V-gene family, and reads without a unique V-gene family were excluded. To address suspected cross-contamination and a sequencing artifact, a later analysis removed 450 to 700 highly shared, low-generation-probability nucleotide sequences. In a later analysis, a clonal expansion index for each public chain was calculated from normalized within-repertoire ranks of inferred template counts. In a later analysis, generation probabilities were computed with a VDJ recombination model fitted to out-of-frame rearrangements, and the resulting probabilities were checked against IGoR. Hypergeometric tests were used in a later analysis to score TCR-TCR, TCR-HLA and TCR-CMV co-occurrence, with a repertoire-size bias correction applied to the TCR pairs. A later analysis estimated false discovery rates by permuting HLA or CMV assignments 20 times. In a later analysis, co-occurring TCRs were grouped using DBSCAN, with TCRdist sequence similarity added in when clustering inside HLA-allele-positive subsets. Repertoires with fewer than 30,000 or more than 120,000 public chains, plus five repertoires with anomalous nucleotide sharing, were excluded from co-occurrence clustering. Not all clones reach the TCRdb copy of this immuneACCESS table, which keeps in-frame sequences only. Checked studies attribute under half of the gap to unresolved V genes and leave the rest unexplained. V and J calls and clone size are given by that table; D and trimming were obtained from the DNA. Across this sample there are fewer than 250,000 clones, with just over 75% seen only once. The ten largest make up roughly 0.62% of the sample.

The receptor was isolated from a man between 18 and 29 years old in good health and CMV-seronegative. Sequenced material: PBMCs. This receptor chain uses TRBV6-5 and TRBJ1-1, with TRBD1 perhaps the D gene, on 5 matching bases. The base sequence is TGTGCCAGCAGCATAATGCAGGGGAACACTGAAGCTTTCTTT. This translates into CASSIMQGNTEAFF.